The 7 T cell receptor beta chains listed next were all sequenced from one sample in a study of identical twins. TCRdb re-called the 5' RACE reads with MiXCR, one entry per CDR3 protein. The sample has 500,000 or so distinct CDR3 sequences; approximately 22% are singletons. The sample was also linked to a second study, of T cells expressing NK-cell markers.

The specimen was CD4+ T cells sorted from blood. The receptor source for this set is a woman aged 18-35 years in good health.

V usage is TRBV11-2 and J usage is TRBJ2-7; 7 positions match TRBD1. J was trimmed by 4 bases and V by 7 bases; bases with no gene match: 10. This CDR3 region has 14 residues. Per the germline V gene, CDR1 is SGHAT and CDR2 is FQNNGV. The CDR3 protein is CASNNRQGTYEQYF. CDR3 in DNA: TGTGCCAGCAACAATCGACAGGGAACGTACGAGCAGTACTTC.

This clonotype has more than one count but fewer than ten. This chain uses TRBV5-1 with TRBJ2-1; D ambiguous. This CDR3 region has 13 residues. V dropped 0 bases and J dropped 6 bases, with 7 bases sitting between them. Germline loops: CDR1 SGHRS, CDR2 YFSETQ. In DNA, the CDR3 is TGCGCCAGCAGCTTGGGTGCGCGCAATGAGCAGTTCTTC. This encodes CASSLGARNEQFF.

This clonotype was detected ten times or more. This CDR3 is CASSLDISGANVLTF. CDR3 bases: TGTGCCAGCAGCTTGGACATCTCTGGGGCCAACGTCCTGACTTTC. The chain combines TRBV9 with TRBJ2-6, with D tentatively TRBD1 (5 bases). V was trimmed by 4 bases and J by 0 bases, leaving 8 bases between them. Germline-derived CDR1 and CDR2 are SGDLS and YYNGEE. The CDR3 is 15 residues long.

This clonotype was detected only a few times. The chain carries TRBV20-1 and TRBJ2-7; 9 positions match TRBD2. Germline CDR1 and CDR2: DFQATT and SNEGSKA (reference sequence). This CDR3 comprises 12 residues. In nucleotides, the CDR3 is TGCGGATCTAGCGGGGTTGGTAACGAGCAGTACTTC. Translated, it gives CGSSGVGNEQYF.

This clonotype was detected only a few times. The junction departs from germline at one end; a sequencing error may be responsible. The chain couples TRBV29-1 to TRBJ1-2; TRBD1 aligns across 9 bases. The germline V gene encodes CDR1 SQVTM and CDR2 ANQGSEA. CDR3 length equals 15 residues. CDR3 amino acids: CSVEDRGKGSYGYTF. The CDR3 nucleotides are TGCAGCGTCGAAGACAGGGGGAAGGGTAGCTATGGCTACACCTTC.

This clonotype was picked up a small number of times. The chain couples TRBV4-2 to TRBJ2-2; maybe TRBD2 (5 bases). Looked up from germline, CDR1 is LGHNA and CDR2 is YNFKEQ. The V gene lost 3 bases and the J gene lost 6 bases, with 14 bases spanning the gap. The CDR3 loop spans 15 amino acids. CDR3 sequence reads: CASSHRVLVSGELFF. CDR3 sequence (DNA): TGTGCCAGCAGCCACCGCGTACTAGTTTCCGGGGAGCTGTTTTTT.

The V gene is TRBV7-3, the J gene TRBJ2-2, with TRBD1 as a possible D gene (5 bases). Per the germline V gene, CDR1 is SGHTA and CDR2 is FQGTGA. Trimming left V 5 bases short and J 4 bases short, with 14 bases between. The CDR3 covers 15 residues. The CDR3 coding sequence is TGTGCCAGCAGCCAAAGGGGTCAGGGCACCGGGGAGCTGTTTTTT. It translates to CASSQRGQGTGELFF.